The source of this TCR beta chain is a study of spatial heterogeneity in lung cancer. About the research overall: On average, each unique TCR and UMI combination appeared more than ten times in raw reads.

This CDR3 has 16 amino acids. Looked up from germline, CDR1 is SGHRS and CDR2 is YFSETQ. On this clonotype itself: A read error may account for a junction end that differs from germline.

Every molecule of TCR cDNA had its own unique molecular identifier. TCRdb reprocessed the 5' RACE reads via MiXCR and lists one record per CDR3 protein. This table has around 2,500 distinct CDR3 sequences, around 13% appearing once. Time point indicated: sample taken at primary tumor resection. Untreated early-stage non-small cell lung cancer patients, approximately 76 in total, were the donors. Unsorted whole RNA of tumor, nontumor lung or frozen PBMC was sequenced. This sequence joins TRBV5-1 and TRBJ2-6; D may be TRBD1 (6 bases). This TCR was sampled from a female donor with early-stage non-small cell lung cancer. The input for sequencing was normal lung tissue next to the tumor, taken at surgery. The CDR3 region is CASSLEPGDGANVLTF. CDR3 DNA: TGTGCCAGCAGCTTGGAGCCAGGGGATGGGGCCAACGTCCTGACTTTC.